These T cell receptor beta chains were read from a single sample in a study of Graves' ophthalmopathy and Graves' hyperthyroidism. TCRdb called the multiplex PCR reads again in MiXCR, with one record for every CDR3 protein. The sample records some 390,000 distinct CDR3 sequences, 15% to 20% being singletons. The sequenced material came from peripheral blood. The receptors were gathered from a woman in her late teens or twenties with Graves' ophthalmopathy. Each CDR3 is given with its conserved first and last residue. D genes are given only for firm matches. Clone size is not always given. Where it is, it says once, few, many or a class for expanded clones.

TRBV10-1	-	TRBJ2-1	many	CASSSGLGEQFF	TGCGCCAGCAGCTCAGGCCTAGGTGAGCAGTTCTTC
TRBV9	-	TRBJ2-5	many	CASSGRGKETQYF	TGTGCCAGCAGCGGCCGGGGTAAGGAGACCCAGTACTTC
TRBV10-1	-	TRBJ1-6	once	CASSFGTDNNSPLHF	TGCGCCAGCAGCTTCGGGACGGACAATAATTCACCCCTCCACTTT
TRBV11-2	-	TRBJ1-2	many	CASSSPPAGVNYGYTF	TGTGCCAGCAGCTCCCCCCCGGCAGGGGTTAACTATGGCTACACCTTC
TRBV24-1	-	TRBJ2-2	many	CATSDHRGLGNTGELFF	TGTGCCACCAGTGACCACCGAGGGCTAGGGAACACCGGGGAGCTGTTTTTT
TRBV3-1	-	TRBJ1-1	many	CASSQDNYPGDTEAFF	TGTGCCAGCAGCCAAGATAATTATCCAGGGGACACTGAAGCTTTCTTT
TRBV5-1	-	TRBJ1-1	-	CASSLVSPTNTEAFF	TGCGCCAGCAGCTTGGTGTCGCCCACGAACACTGAAGCTTTCTTT
TRBV3-1	TRBD2	TRBJ2-7	many	CASSPRGLAGTFEQYF	TGTGCCAGCAGCCCCCGGGGTTTAGCGGGGACCTTCGAGCAGTACTTC
TRBV5-1	-	TRBJ1-1	many	CASSLWGRTEAFF	TGCGCCAGCAGCTTGTGGGGAAGGACTGAAGCTTTCTTT
TRBV6-1	TRBD1	TRBJ2-5	-	CASSERPAGTGGRQTQYF	TGTGCCAGCAGTGAACGACCCGCCGGGACAGGGGGCAGGCAGACCCAGTACTTC
TRBV29-1	-	TRBJ1-1	many	CSVAGTNTEAFF	TGCAGCGTCGCCGGGACCAACACTGAAGCTTTCTTT
TRBV11-2	-	TRBJ2-5	many	CASSEWGAAQETQYF	TGTGCCAGCAGCGAGTGGGGGGCGGCACAAGAGACCCAGTACTTC
TRBV6-5	TRBD2	TRBJ2-7	many	CASSSQGTSGNLYEQYF	TGTGCCAGCAGTTCTCAAGGGACTAGCGGCAACCTCTACGAGCAGTACTTC
TRBV25-1	-	TRBJ1-6	many	CASSSGILNSPLHF	TGTGCCAGCAGTTCAGGGATCCTAAATTCACCCCTCCACTTT
TRBV6-2/TRBV6-3	-	TRBJ2-5	many	CASKDGSETQYF	TGTGCCAGCAAGGACGGTTCGGAGACCCAGTACTTC
TRBV7-8	TRBD2	TRBJ2-2	many	CAAGLAGTGELFF	TGTGCTGCAGGACTAGCGGGCACCGGGGAGCTGTTTTTT
TRBV19	-	TRBJ1-5	many	CASSTGHPLQHF	TGTGCCAGTAGTACTGGACACCCTCTCCAGCATTTT
TRBV11-2	TRBD2	TRBJ2-4	many	CASRPAGGGKNIQYF	TGTGCCAGCAGACCAGCGGGGGGAGGCAAAAACATTCAGTACTTC
TRBV20-1	TRBD1	TRBJ1-2	many	CSAGTDRAVYGYTF	TGCAGTGCTGGAACGGACAGGGCAGTTTATGGCTACACCTTC
TRBV15	-	TRBJ2-7	-	CATSTRGSSGQTPYEQYF	TGTGCCACCAGCACAAGGGGGTCTAGCGGCCAGACCCCCTACGAGCAGTACTTC
TRBV5-1	TRBD1	TRBJ1-5	many	CASSLTGDSSQPQHF	TGCGCCAGCAGCTTGACAGGGGATAGCAGCCAGCCCCAGCATTTT
TRBV6-1	-	TRBJ1-5	-	CASSLRGSYGNQPQHF	TGTGCCAGCAGTCTGCGGGGGTCTTATGGCAATCAGCCCCAGCATTTT
TRBV7-2	TRBD1	TRBJ2-7	-	CAIRDRGSYEQYF	TGTGCCATCCGGGACAGGGGGTCCTACGAGCAGTACTTC
TRBV7-9	-	TRBJ2-7	many	CASSPAGRKEDEQYF	TGTGCCAGCAGCCCAGCAGGCAGGAAGGAGGACGAGCAGTACTTC
TRBV30	-	TRBJ2-2	few	CASRSAIPSANTGELFF	TGTGCCTCCCGTTCCGCGATCCCTTCGGCGAACACCGGGGAGCTGTTTTTT
TRBV27	-	TRBJ1-2	many	CASSFGGRGYTF	TGTGCCAGCAGTTTTGGAGGACGTGGCTACACCTTC
TRBV7-2	TRBD1	TRBJ2-7	many	CASSRMGQGSYEQYF	TGTGCCAGCAGCCGGATGGGACAGGGGTCCTACGAGCAGTACTTC
TRBV2	-	TRBJ1-3	many	CASSEPSSGNTIYF	TGTGCCAGCAGTGAACCTTCCTCTGGAAACACCATATATTTT
TRBV28	-	TRBJ1-1	many	CASSGRGEANTEAFF	TGTGCCAGCAGTGGACGGGGTGAGGCGAACACTGAAGCTTTCTTT
TRBV28	TRBD2	TRBJ2-7	many	CASSPTGLAGGSEQYF	TGTGCCAGCAGTCCCACGGGACTAGCGGGAGGGAGTGAGCAGTACTTC
TRBV30	TRBD1	TRBJ2-2	many	CAWWDRANTGELFF	TGTGCCTGGTGGGACAGGGCGAACACCGGGGAGCTGTTTTTT
TRBV7-6	TRBD1	TRBJ2-7	many	CASSWAKRGPYEQYF	TGTGCCAGCAGCTGGGCCAAGAGGGGGCCCTACGAGCAGTACTTC
TRBV7-2	-	TRBJ2-5	-	CASSTPPNRETQYF	TGTGCCAGCAGCACGCCCCCCAATCGAGAGACCCAGTACTTC
TRBV20-1	TRBD1	TRBJ2-5	-	CSARRQGAWETQYF	TGCAGTGCTAGAAGACAGGGGGCTTGGGAGACCCAGTACTTC
TRBV20-1	-	TRBJ1-1	many	CSANGLVPRTEAFF	TGCAGTGCAAATGGACTAGTTCCCCGCACTGAAGCTTTCTTT
TRBV7-9	-	TRBJ2-7	many	CASKGPGDYEQYF	TGTGCCAGCAAAGGGCCAGGGGACTACGAGCAGTACTTC
TRBV27	-	TRBJ1-1	many	CASSSDPWGNTEAFF	TGTGCCAGCAGCTCCGACCCGTGGGGGAACACTGAAGCTTTCTTT
TRBV5-1	-	TRBJ2-7	-	CASSPQTGPPYEQYF	TGCGCCAGCAGCCCCCAAACGGGACCTCCCTACGAGCAGTACTTC
TRBV7-3	-	TRBJ1-1	many	CASSLNWNTEAFF	TGTGCCAGCAGCTTAAATTGGAACACTGAAGCTTTCTTT
TRBV27	-	TRBJ2-2	-	CASSSAGTGELFF	TGTGCCAGCAGTTCAGCCGGCACCGGGGAGCTGTTTTTT
TRBV29-1	-	TRBJ2-7	many	CSGRDTYSYEQYF	TGCAGCGGCCGGGACACCTACTCCTACGAGCAGTACTTC
TRBV6-2/TRBV6-3	-	TRBJ2-5	-	CASSYSGTPRETQYF	TGTGCCAGCAGTTACTCCGGGACACCGAGGGAGACCCAGTACTTC
TRBV12-3/TRBV12-4	-	TRBJ1-2	once	CASSLPMGYGYTF	TGTGCCAGCAGTTTGCCCATGGGATATGGCTACACCTTC
TRBV20-1	-	TRBJ2-5	-	CSARDGRETQYF	TGCAGTGCTAGAGATGGTCGGGAGACCCAGTACTTC
TRBV11-2	-	TRBJ2-7	many	CASSPPTTVYEQYF	TGTGCCAGCAGCCCCCCCACGACAGTTTACGAGCAGTACTTC
TRBV2	-	TRBJ2-2	many	CASTQTGELFF	TGTGCCAGCACCCAAACCGGGGAGCTGTTTTTT
TRBV20-1	-	TRBJ1-2	-	CSATDDLYCYTF	TGCAGTGCTACCGACGATCTTTATTGCTACACCTTC
TRBV6-2/TRBV6-3	-	TRBJ1-1	many	CASSYLFEAFF	TGTGCCAGCAGTTACCTGTTTGAAGCTTTCTTT
TRBV19	-	TRBJ2-7	many	CASSSLGPDVYEQYF	TGTGCCAGTAGTAGCCTGGGGCCGGACGTCTACGAGCAGTACTTC
TRBV30	TRBD2	TRBJ2-7	-	CAWSWEGSREQYF	TGTGCCTGGAGTTGGGAGGGGAGTCGCGAGCAGTACTTC
TRBV6-1	-	TRBJ1-2	many	CASSEVWGNYGYTF	TGTGCCAGCAGTGAAGTCTGGGGAAACTATGGCTACACCTTC
TRBV24-1	-	TRBJ2-2	many	CATSDLKGVNTGELFF	TGTGCCACCAGTGATTTGAAAGGGGTGAACACCGGGGAGCTGTTTTTT
TRBV19	TRBD1	TRBJ1-5	many	CASSQGDPRQPQHF	TGTGCCAGTAGTCAGGGGGACCCTAGGCAGCCCCAGCATTTT
TRBV27	TRBD1	TRBJ2-5	many	CASTRDRGHRETQYF	TGTGCCAGCACTCGGGACAGGGGACATCGAGAGACCCAGTACTTC
TRBV28	-	TRBJ2-7	many	CASSLGPPYEQYF	TGTGCCAGCAGTTTGGGGCCTCCCTACGAGCAGTACTTC